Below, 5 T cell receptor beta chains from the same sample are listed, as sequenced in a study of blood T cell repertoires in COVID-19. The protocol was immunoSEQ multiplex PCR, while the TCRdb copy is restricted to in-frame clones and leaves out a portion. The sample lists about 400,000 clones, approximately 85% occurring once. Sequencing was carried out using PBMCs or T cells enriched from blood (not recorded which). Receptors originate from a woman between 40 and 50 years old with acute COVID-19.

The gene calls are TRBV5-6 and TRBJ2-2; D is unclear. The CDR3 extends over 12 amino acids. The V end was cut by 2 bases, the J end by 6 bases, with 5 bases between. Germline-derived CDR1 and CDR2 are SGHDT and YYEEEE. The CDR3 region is CASSFGPGELFF. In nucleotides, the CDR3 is TGTGCCAGCAGCTTTGGGCCCGGGGAGCTGTTTTTT.

CDR3 nucleotide sequence: TGTGCCAGCAGCTCATTACAGGGCGAGGGCGAAAAACTGTTTTTT. Its translation: CASSSLQGEGEKLFF. The chain couples TRBV7-6 to TRBJ1-4; D may be TRBD1 (6 bases). With 4 bases removed from V and 8 bases from J, the gap between germline ends came to 17 bases. The CDR3 is 15 amino acids. From germline, CDR1 is SGHVS and CDR2 FNYEAQ.

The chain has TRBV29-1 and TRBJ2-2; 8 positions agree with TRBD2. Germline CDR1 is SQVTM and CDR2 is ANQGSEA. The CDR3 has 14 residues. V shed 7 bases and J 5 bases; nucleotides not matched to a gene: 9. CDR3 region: CSGQPGLGTGELFF. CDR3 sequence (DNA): TGCAGCGGCCAACCGGGACTAGGGACCGGGGAGCTGTTTTTT.

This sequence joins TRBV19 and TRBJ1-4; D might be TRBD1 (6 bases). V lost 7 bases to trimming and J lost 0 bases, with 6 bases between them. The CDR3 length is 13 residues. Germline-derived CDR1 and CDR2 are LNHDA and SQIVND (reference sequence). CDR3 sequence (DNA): TGTGCCAGTAACAGGGCAACTAATGAAAAACTGTTTTTT. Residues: CASNRATNEKLFF. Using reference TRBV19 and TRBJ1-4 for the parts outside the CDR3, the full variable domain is DGGITQSPKYLFRKEGQNVTLSCEQNLNHDAMYWYRQDPGQGLRLIYYSQIVNDFQKGDIAEGYSVSREKKESFPLTVTSAQKNPTAFYLCASNRATNEKLFFGSGTQLSVL.

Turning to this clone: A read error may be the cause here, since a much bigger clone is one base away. The CDR3 loop is CASSRDRQETQYF. The CDR3 DNA follows: TGTGCCAGCAGCCGGGACAGGCAAGAGACCCAGTACTTC. The chain carries TRBV11-2 and TRBJ2-5; 8 nucleotides agree with TRBD1. Germline CDR1 and CDR2: SGHAT and FQNNGV. The CDR3 extends over 13 amino acids. Trimming removed 5 bases from V and 2 bases from J; junction bases left unmatched: 1. The full variable domain, rest sourced from reference TRBV11-2 and TRBJ2-5, is EAGVAQSPRYKIIEKRQSVAFWCNPISGHATLYWYQQILGQGPKLLIQFQNNGVVDDSQLPKDRFSAERLKGVDSTLKIQPAKLEDSAVYLCASSRDRQETQYFGPGTRLLVL.